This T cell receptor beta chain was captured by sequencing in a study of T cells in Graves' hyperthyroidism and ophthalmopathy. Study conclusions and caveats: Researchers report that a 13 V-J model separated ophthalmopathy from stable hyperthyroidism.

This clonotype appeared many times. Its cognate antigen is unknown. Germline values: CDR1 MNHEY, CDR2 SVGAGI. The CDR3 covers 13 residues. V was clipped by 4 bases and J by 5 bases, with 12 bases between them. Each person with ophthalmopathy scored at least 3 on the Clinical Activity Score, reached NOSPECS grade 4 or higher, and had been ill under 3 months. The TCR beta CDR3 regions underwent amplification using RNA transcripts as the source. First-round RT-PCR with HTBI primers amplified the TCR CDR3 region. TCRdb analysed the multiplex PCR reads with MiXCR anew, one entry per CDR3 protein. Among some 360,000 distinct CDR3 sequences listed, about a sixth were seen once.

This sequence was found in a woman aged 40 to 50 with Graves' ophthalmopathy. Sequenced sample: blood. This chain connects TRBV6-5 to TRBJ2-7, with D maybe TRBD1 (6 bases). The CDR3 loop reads CASSSTGIHEQYF. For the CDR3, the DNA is TGTGCCAGCAGTTCCACAGGGATCCACGAGCAGTACTTC.